These T cell receptor beta chains were read from a single sample in a study of T cell responses to AZD1222 COVID-19 vaccine. Some clones are missing from TCRdb's copy, which holds only in-frame ones; the method was immunoSEQ multiplex PCR. Of 140,000 to 150,000 clones in the sample, approximately 89% are singletons; the top ten hold about 16%. The sequencing here drew on peripheral blood, taken on day 0 of AZD1222 vaccination. The receptors come from an adult in good health. CDR3s leave out the opening cysteine and the closing phenylalanine or tryptophan. D genes are given only for firm matches.

CDR3 length	V gene	D gene	J gene	CDR3 protein
16	TRBV7-8	TRBD2	TRBJ2-4	ASSPGVAGGPSKNIQY
12	TRBV6-5	TRBD1	TRBJ1-2	ASSPDRGSGGYT
12	TRBV6-1	.	TRBJ1-2	ASSEGAALLGYT
12	TRBV5-1	TRBD1	TRBJ2-7	ASSLAGTAFEQY
14	TRBV27	.	TRBJ2-7	ASSRGAGASSYEQY
12	TRBV7-2	.	TRBJ2-7	AGSSGLPSSEQY
11	TRBV6-1	.	TRBJ1-4	ASSEKVMGKLF
12	TRBV5-1	TRBD2	TRBJ2-3	ASNSGTSGDTQY
12	TRBV10-3	.	TRBJ2-1	AISESPGSQEQF
13	TRBV5-1	TRBD1	TRBJ1-6	ASSAGTGDNSPLH
13	TRBV27	TRBD1	TRBJ1-2	ASTLRQGAGYGYT
12	TRBV23-1	.	TRBJ2-2	ASSQSMGTGELF
13	TRBV29-1	TRBD1	TRBJ2-1	SVGAVRGKVGEQF
10	TRBV12-3/TRBV12-4	.	TRBJ1-2	ASNRDGGNSP
10	TRBV28	.	TRBJ2-7	ASTSRIYEQY
12	TRBV2	TRBD1	TRBJ1-4	ASRRTGGNEKLF
14	TRBV4-1	TRBD1	TRBJ1-2	ASSSPPGQGTYGYT
13	TRBV5-4	.	TRBJ2-1	ASSLGAPSYNEQF
11	TRBV6-6	.	TRBJ1-5	ASGGSSNQPQH
14	TRBV14	TRBD2	TRBJ2-2	ASSRRTSSGGGELF
14	TRBV7-2	TRBD1	TRBJ1-5	ASSLGGQGESQPQH
10	TRBV11-1	.	TRBJ1-2	ASSRGNYGYT
11	TRBV28	.	TRBJ1-1	ASIPSTHGEAF
13	TRBV10-3	.	TRBJ1-3	AHSLAAGAGNTIY
12	TRBV7-2	TRBD1	TRBJ2-5	ASSSTGVQETQY
10	TRBV6-5	.	TRBJ1-4	ASGPFNEKLF